These 14 T cell receptor beta chains originate from one sample sequenced in a study of blood T cell repertoires in COVID-19. Assay used: immunoSEQ multiplex PCR; TCRdb lists only in-frame clones, some missing. The sample records 95,000 to 100,000 clones, about 81% being singletons. The source material was peripheral blood. The receptors were gathered from a woman aged 55-75 years with acute or convalescent COVID-19.

The chain links TRBV7-6 to TRBJ2-1; D perhaps matches TRBD2 (5 bases). The CDR3 contains 19 residues. From germline, CDR1 is SGHVS and CDR2 FNYEAQ. Trimming took off 4 bases at V and 1 base at J, with 23 bases between the two ends. CDR3 DNA: TGTGCCAGCAGCTCGGGGTCGGGGAATTTATTGGGGTCCTACAATGAGCAGTTCTTC. Residues: CASSSGSGNLLGSYNEQFF. Complete variable domain (other parts from reference TRBV7-6 and TRBJ2-1): GAGVSQSPRYKVTKRGQDVALRCDPISGHVSLYWYRQALGQGPEFLTYFNYEAQQDKSGLPNDRFSAERPEGSISTLTIQRTEQRDSAMYRCASSSGSGNLLGSYNEQFFGPGTRLTVL.

The chain combines TRBV10-3 with TRBJ2-5; 9 positions match TRBD2. The germline V gene has CDR1 ENHRY and CDR2 SYGVKD. This CDR3 is built from 15 residues. Losses at the gene ends were 6 bases for V and 3 bases for J; bases not matched to a gene: 8. In nucleotides, the CDR3 is TGTGCCATCAGCGGACGGCGGGGGGGAGAAGAGACCCAGTACTTC. Protein: CAISGRRGGEETQYF.

The V and J genes are TRBV28 and TRBJ2-1; D is possibly TRBD1 (6 bases). This CDR3 has 17 amino acids. V was shortened by 3 bases and J by 4 bases, with 19 bases between the two germline ends. Germline V gene sequence: CDR1 MDHEN, CDR2 SYDVKM. The CDR3 nucleotides are TGTGCCAGCAGTTTCGGGCTCCGGGACACCCTTTACAATGAGCAGTTCTTC. Its protein product is CASSFGLRDTLYNEQFF.

V gene TRBV9 combines with J gene TRBJ1-3, with D unresolved. CDR3 length: 17 amino acids. The germline V gene encodes CDR1 SGDLS and CDR2 YYNGEE. Trimming took 0 bases from V and 0 from J, leaving 13 bases between them. CDR3 DNA sequence: TGTGCCAGCAGCGTAGCGAGTAACCCTTACTCTGGAAACACCATATATTTT. Amino acids: CASSVASNPYSGNTIYF.

The chain recombines TRBV28 with TRBJ1-4; 7 nucleotides line up with TRBD1. V gave up 6 bases and J gave up 0 bases; unmatched junction bases: 4. The germline V gene has CDR1 MDHEN and CDR2 SYDVKM. The CDR3 is made up of 15 amino acids. CDR3 sequence reads: CASRSTGATNEKLFF. The CDR3 nucleotides read TGTGCCAGCAGGTCTACAGGGGCAACTAATGAAAAACTGTTTTTT.

The rearrangement uses TRBV7-7 and TRBJ2-1; no definite D call. Germline V lookup: CDR1 SSHAT, CDR2 FNYEAQ (reference sequence). Trimming took 5 bases from V and 0 from J, leaving 11 bases between them. The CDR3 contains 15 residues. The CDR3 DNA sequence: TGTGCCAGCAGCCTAACCGGTAGCTCCTACAATGAGCAGTTCTTC. Its translation is CASSLTGSSYNEQFF.

The V gene is TRBV9, the J gene TRBJ2-7; 8 bases agree with TRBD2. V was pared by 3 bases and J by 6 bases, with 11 bases of the junction left unmatched. Germline V gives CDR1 SGDLS, CDR2 YYNGEE. This CDR3 has 15 amino acids. The CDR3 region is CASSGPGTSVGEQYF. The CDR3 coding sequence is TGTGCCAGCAGCGGACCCGGGACTAGTGTCGGCGAGCAGTACTTC.

The rearrangement uses TRBV12-3 or TRBV12-4 and TRBJ1-2, with TRBD1 identical over 7 bases. The CDR3 has 13 residues. V dropped 6 bases and J dropped 3; count of bases not matched to a gene: 4. The CDR3 region has the DNA TGTGCCAGCAGCTACAGGGGAGACTATGGCTACACCTTC. Translated, it gives CASSYRGDYGYTF.

This sequence joins TRBV6-2 or TRBV6-3 and TRBJ1-1; the D is unclear. From germline, CDR1 is MNHEY and CDR2 SVGEGT. CDR3 length equals 13 residues. Trimming shortened V by 0 bases and J by 3 bases, and 5 bases separated the two germline ends. CDR3 bases: TGTGCCAGCAGTTACTCCTCTCACACTGAAGCTTTCTTT. It is translated as CASSYSSHTEAFF.

The chain joins TRBV20-1 to TRBJ2-7, with 8 bases aligning to TRBD1. The CDR3 totals 11 residues. Trimming cost V 6 bases and J 7 bases; bases outside gene matches: 5. Germline lookup yields CDR1 DFQATT and CDR2 SNEGSKA (reference sequence). CDR3 in DNA: TGCAGTGCAGGACAGGGTTGGGAGCAGTACTTC. It is translated as CSAGQGWEQYF.

J is TRBJ1-2 and V is TRBV6-5; no clear D gene. From germline, CDR1 is MNHEY and CDR2 SVGAGI. Trimming took off 0 bases at V and 5 bases at J, with 7 bases between the two ends. This CDR3 spans 13 amino acids. The CDR3 DNA reads as TGTGCCAGCAGTTACTCCGGGAAATATGGCTACACCTTC. It codes for CASSYSGKYGYTF.

The V gene is TRBV6-5, the J gene TRBJ2-5; 10 bases line up with TRBD2. V dropped 6 bases and J dropped 5; count of bases not matched to a gene: 9. The CDR3 totals 15 residues. CDR1 and CDR2 (germline): MNHEY, SVGAGI. DNA for the CDR3: TGTGCCAGCAGAACAGGGAGCGGGGGGGTGGAGACCCAGTACTTC. Encoded protein: CASRTGSGGVETQYF.

V gene TRBV2 combines with J gene TRBJ1-4; 7 bases are shared with TRBD1. Losses at the gene ends were 6 bases for V and 8 bases for J; bases not matched to a gene: 6. CDR3 size: 13 residues. Germline V gene sequence: CDR1 SNHLY, CDR2 FYNNEI. The CDR3 loop reads CASSGQVVEKLFF. CDR3 sequence (DNA): TGTGCCAGCAGCGGACAGGTGGTGGAAAAACTGTTTTTT.

In the case of this clone: A junction end diverges from the germline sequence, so it may reflect a read error. The chain employs TRBV6-2 or TRBV6-3 and TRBJ2-5, with 8 bases matching TRBD2. Germline V gene lookup returns CDR1 MNHEY and CDR2 SVGEGT. The CDR3 length is 13 residues. The CDR3 DNA reads TGTGCCAGCAGCCGGACTAGCACGGAGACCCAATACTTC. Its protein product is CASSRTSTETQYF.